A selection of T cell receptor beta chains follows, all from one sample in a study of cytomegalovirus exposure and HLA in healthy donors. The method was immunoSEQ multiplex PCR; TCRdb's version includes in-frame clones alone and lacks a portion of them. In the table there are approximately 75,000 clones, 75% to 85% of which are singletons. Sequencing input: PBMCs. These receptors were collected from a man aged 65 to 79 in good health and CMV-seropositive. CDR3s include the opening cysteine and the closing phenylalanine or tryptophan. Each record gives: V gene, clone size, CDR3 length, J gene, D gene, CDR3 protein, CDR3 DNA. A D gene is named only where the DNA matches it firmly. Clone size, where shown, is once, few, many, or a class for clones that have expanded.

>TRBV5-1|NA|14|TRBJ2-7|NA
CASSLAGATSRQYF
TGCGCCAGCAGCTTGGCGGGTGCGACGAGTCGGCAGTACTTC
>TRBV6-5|NA|15|TRBJ1-1|NA
CASSYSAGDNTEAFF
TGTGCCAGCAGTTACTCGGCAGGGGATAACACTGAAGCTTTCTTT
>TRBV10-3|NA|13|TRBJ2-1|NA
CAISERGYNEQFF
TGTGCCATCAGTGAGCGGGGGTACAATGAGCAGTTCTTC
>TRBV30|NA|15|TRBJ1-2|NA
CAWSVIREGNHGYTF
TGTGCCTGGAGTGTAATCAGGGAAGGGAATCATGGCTACACCTTC
>TRBV5-1|once|17|TRBJ2-5|TRBD1
CASSLGGTGGAQETQYF
TGCGCCAGCAGCCTGGGCGGGACAGGGGGGGCCCAAGAGACCCAGTACTTC
>TRBV7-7|NA|16|TRBJ2-1|TRBD2
CASSSNSGGAGDEQFF
TGTGCCAGCAGCTCAAATAGCGGGGGGGCCGGGGATGAGCAGTTCTTC
>TRBV7-9|many|15|TRBJ1-2|NA
CASSVETGFSYGYTF
TGTGCCAGCAGCGTAGAGACCGGGTTCTCTTATGGCTACACCTTC
>TRBV19|NA|13|TRBJ1-1|NA
CASKRGPEVEAFF
TGTGCCAGCAAAAGGGGCCCAGAGGTTGAAGCTTTCTTT
>TRBV9|NA|13|TRBJ2-7|NA
CASSNQGFDEQYF
TGTGCCAGCAGCAACCAGGGTTTCGACGAGCAGTACTTC
>TRBV7-3|NA|13|TRBJ1-2|NA
CASSAYRADGYTF
TGTGCCAGCAGCGCCTACAGGGCTGATGGCTACACCTTC
>TRBV7-2|NA|14|TRBJ1-3|TRBD1
CASSGGQGGNTIYF
TGTGCCAGCAGCGGGGGACAGGGAGGAAACACCATATATTTT
>TRBV6-1|few|15|TRBJ1-5|NA
CASRGGLEANQPQHF
TGTGCCAGCAGGGGCGGACTGGAGGCGAATCAGCCCCAGCATTTT
>TRBV9|once|16|TRBJ1-1|NA
CASSVSGVGMNTEAFF
TGTGCCAGCAGCGTATCAGGGGTGGGAATGAACACTGAAGCTTTCTTT
>TRBV5-1|NA|14|TRBJ2-3|TRBD2
CASSLLAGSDTQYF
TGCGCCAGCAGCTTACTAGCGGGATCAGATACGCAGTATTTT